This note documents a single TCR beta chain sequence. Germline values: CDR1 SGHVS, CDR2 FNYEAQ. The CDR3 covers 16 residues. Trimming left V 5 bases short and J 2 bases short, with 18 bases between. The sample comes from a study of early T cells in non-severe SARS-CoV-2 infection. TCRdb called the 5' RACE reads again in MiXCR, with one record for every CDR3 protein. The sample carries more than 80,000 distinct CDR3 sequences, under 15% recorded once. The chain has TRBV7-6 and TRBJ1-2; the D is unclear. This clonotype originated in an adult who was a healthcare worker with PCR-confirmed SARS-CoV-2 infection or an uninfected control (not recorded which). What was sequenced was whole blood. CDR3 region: CASSPTLNMNNYGYTF. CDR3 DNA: TGTGCCAGCAGCCCCACCCTGAACATGAACAACTATGGCTACACCTTC.